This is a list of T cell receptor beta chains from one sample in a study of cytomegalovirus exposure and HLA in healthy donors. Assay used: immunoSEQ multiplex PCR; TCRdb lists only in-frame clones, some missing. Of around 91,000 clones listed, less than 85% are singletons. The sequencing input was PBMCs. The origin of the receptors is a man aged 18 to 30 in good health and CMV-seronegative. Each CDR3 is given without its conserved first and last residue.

cdr3_aa: ASTSQGVGTEAF
v_call: TRBV11-2

cdr3_aa: ASSLRGLGVYGYT
v_call: TRBV27

cdr3_aa: ASSLRDRVNSPLH
v_call: TRBV4-1

cdr3_aa: ASSSNGRKGNTEAF
v_call: TRBV14

cdr3_aa: ASSSTPDLNTEAF
v_call: TRBV13

cdr3_aa: ASSQGGLAGDTQY
v_call: TRBV4-1

cdr3_aa: ASSQDNLYGYT
v_call: TRBV4-3

cdr3_aa: ASSAESNEQF
v_call: TRBV2

cdr3_aa: ASSRPVGPSTDTQY
v_call: TRBV28

cdr3_aa: ASSPGGKNTEAF
v_call: TRBV11-3

cdr3_aa: ASSGTNYNEQF
v_call: TRBV9

cdr3_aa: ASSSGWAGELF
v_call: TRBV5-1

cdr3_aa: ASSLRGLAGLLKF
v_call: TRBV7-4

cdr3_aa: ASSAGTGETYEQY
v_call: TRBV9

cdr3_aa: ASSLGRGRHLDGYT
v_call: TRBV11-2

cdr3_aa: ASRSGGSSYNEQF
v_call: TRBV9

cdr3_aa: ASSIDSRNQPQH
v_call: TRBV10-2

cdr3_aa: ASSTAGTGYYEQY
v_call: TRBV19

cdr3_aa: ASSLTGSTDTQY
v_call: TRBV7-9

cdr3_aa: ASSRQANYGYT
v_call: TRBV6-4

cdr3_aa: ASSAGGGLGETQY
v_call: TRBV6-4

cdr3_aa: ASSDMRQVHNQPQH
v_call: TRBV2

cdr3_aa: ASSVDGTVPPLAQH
v_call: TRBV9

cdr3_aa: ASSPRQGSSYEQY
v_call: TRBV9

cdr3_aa: ASSYLGATNYGYT
v_call: TRBV6-5

cdr3_aa: SVEHPESGRGNEQF
v_call: TRBV29-1

cdr3_aa: ATSRGTRTGGGYT
v_call: TRBV15

cdr3_aa: ASSTSSYEQY
v_call: TRBV5-1

cdr3_aa: ASSFDRGRQGHQETQY
v_call: TRBV5-5

cdr3_aa: ASSLEGFAGSPLH
v_call: TRBV28

cdr3_aa: ASSGDRDRQETQY
v_call: TRBV5-1

cdr3_aa: SVESRGLAKNIQY
v_call: TRBV29-1

cdr3_aa: ASSELQGEEPQH
v_call: TRBV2

cdr3_aa: ASSIQAGGRFEQY
v_call: TRBV19

cdr3_aa: ASSIGTQIRYYEQY
v_call: TRBV11-2

cdr3_aa: ASGLQGAGETQY
v_call: TRBV14

cdr3_aa: ATSRLPTGDTGELF
v_call: TRBV15

cdr3_aa: ASSTSQGPQGNQPQH
v_call: TRBV11-2

cdr3_aa: ASSQDPARSNEQF
v_call: TRBV14

cdr3_aa: ASKVAGVEQY
v_call: TRBV2

cdr3_aa: ASSLEAGVGSPLH
v_call: TRBV7-8

cdr3_aa: ASAGLLGEKLF
v_call: TRBV5-1

cdr3_aa: ASGLAGVADTQY
v_call: TRBV27

cdr3_aa: ASSEGLASTDTQY
v_call: TRBV9

cdr3_aa: ASTFSNTEAF
v_call: TRBV6-1

cdr3_aa: ASTKKGEREPYNEQF
v_call: TRBV5-6

cdr3_aa: ASSTQGYYEQY
v_call: TRBV7-2

cdr3_aa: ASSEAGQGANYGYT
v_call: TRBV6-1

cdr3_aa: ASSSGPSSYEQY
v_call: TRBV7-2

cdr3_aa: ASSPSGLAGEQY
v_call: TRBV10-1

cdr3_aa: ASNRQGGAEKLF
v_call: TRBV9

cdr3_aa: AWSVRGNYGYT
v_call: TRBV30

cdr3_aa: ASGTLLAYEETQY
v_call: TRBV6-1